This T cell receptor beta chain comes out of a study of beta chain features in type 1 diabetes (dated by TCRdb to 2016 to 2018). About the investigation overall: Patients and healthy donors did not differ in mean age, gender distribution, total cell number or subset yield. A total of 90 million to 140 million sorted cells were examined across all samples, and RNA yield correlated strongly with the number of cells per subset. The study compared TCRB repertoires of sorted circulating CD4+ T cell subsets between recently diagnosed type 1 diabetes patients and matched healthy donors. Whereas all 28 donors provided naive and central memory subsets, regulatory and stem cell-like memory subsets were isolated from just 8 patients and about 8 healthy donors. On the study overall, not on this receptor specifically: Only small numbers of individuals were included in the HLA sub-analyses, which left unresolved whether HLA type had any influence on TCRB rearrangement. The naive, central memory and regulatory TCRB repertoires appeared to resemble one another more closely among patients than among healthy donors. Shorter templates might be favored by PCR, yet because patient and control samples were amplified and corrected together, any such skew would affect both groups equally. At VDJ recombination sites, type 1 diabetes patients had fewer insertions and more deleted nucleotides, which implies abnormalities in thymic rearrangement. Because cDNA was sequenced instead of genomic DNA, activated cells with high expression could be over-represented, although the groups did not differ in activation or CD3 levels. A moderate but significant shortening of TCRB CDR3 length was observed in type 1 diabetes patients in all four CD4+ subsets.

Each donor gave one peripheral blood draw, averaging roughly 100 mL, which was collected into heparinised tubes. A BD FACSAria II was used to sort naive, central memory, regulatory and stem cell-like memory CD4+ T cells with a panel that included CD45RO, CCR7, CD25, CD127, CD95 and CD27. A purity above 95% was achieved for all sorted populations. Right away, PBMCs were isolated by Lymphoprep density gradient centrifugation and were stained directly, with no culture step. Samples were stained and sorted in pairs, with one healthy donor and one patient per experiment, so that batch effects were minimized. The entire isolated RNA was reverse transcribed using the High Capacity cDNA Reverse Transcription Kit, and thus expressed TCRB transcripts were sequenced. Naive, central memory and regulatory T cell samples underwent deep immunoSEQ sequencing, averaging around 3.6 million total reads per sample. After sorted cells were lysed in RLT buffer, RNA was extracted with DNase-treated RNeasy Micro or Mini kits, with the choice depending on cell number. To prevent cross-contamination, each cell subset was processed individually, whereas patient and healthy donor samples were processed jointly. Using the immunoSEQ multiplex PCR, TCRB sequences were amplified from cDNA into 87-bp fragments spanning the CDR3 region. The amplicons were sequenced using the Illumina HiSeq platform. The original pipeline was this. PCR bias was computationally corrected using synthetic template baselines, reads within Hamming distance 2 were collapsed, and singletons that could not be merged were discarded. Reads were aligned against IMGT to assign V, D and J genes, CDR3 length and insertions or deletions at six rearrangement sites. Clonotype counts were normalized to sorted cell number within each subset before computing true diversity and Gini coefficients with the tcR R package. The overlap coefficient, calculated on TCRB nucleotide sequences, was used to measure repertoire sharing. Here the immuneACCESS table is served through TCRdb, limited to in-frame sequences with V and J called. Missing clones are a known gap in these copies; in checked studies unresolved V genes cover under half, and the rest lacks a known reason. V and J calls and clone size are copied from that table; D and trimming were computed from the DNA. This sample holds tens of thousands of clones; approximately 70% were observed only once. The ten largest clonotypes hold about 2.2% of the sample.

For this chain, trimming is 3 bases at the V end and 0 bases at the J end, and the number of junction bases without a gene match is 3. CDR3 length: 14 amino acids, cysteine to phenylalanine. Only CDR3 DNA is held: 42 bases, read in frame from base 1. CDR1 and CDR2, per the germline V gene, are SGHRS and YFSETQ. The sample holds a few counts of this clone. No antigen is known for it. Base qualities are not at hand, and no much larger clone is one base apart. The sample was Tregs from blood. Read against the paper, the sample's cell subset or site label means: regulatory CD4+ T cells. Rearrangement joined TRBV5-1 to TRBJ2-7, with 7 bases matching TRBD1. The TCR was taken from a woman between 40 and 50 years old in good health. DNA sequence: TGCGCCAGCAGCTGGGGACAGAGCTCCTACGAGCAGTACTTC. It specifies CASSWGQSSYEQYF.